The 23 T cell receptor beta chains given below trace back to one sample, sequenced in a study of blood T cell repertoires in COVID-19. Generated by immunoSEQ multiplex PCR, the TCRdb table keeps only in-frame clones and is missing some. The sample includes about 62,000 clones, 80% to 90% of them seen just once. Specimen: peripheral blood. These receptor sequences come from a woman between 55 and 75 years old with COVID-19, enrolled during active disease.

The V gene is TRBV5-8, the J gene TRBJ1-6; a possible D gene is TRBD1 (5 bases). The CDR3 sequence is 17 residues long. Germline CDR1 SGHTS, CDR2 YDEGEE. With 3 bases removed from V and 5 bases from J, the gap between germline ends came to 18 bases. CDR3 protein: CASSSLRGYRNNSPLHF. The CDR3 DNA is TGTGCCAGCAGCTCCCTTCGGGGGTACAGAAATAATTCACCCCTCCACTTT.

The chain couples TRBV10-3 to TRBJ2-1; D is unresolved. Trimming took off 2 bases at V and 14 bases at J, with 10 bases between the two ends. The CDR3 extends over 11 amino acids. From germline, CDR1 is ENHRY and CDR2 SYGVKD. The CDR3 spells CAISEAYTEFF. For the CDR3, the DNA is TGTGCCATCAGTGAGGCCTATACAGAGTTCTTC.

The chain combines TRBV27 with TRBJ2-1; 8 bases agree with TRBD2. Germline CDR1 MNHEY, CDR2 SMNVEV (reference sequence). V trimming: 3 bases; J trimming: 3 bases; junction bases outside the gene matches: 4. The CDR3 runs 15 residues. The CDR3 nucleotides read TGTGCCAGCAGTTTCCGGGGGGGTAGCTACAATGAGCAGTTCTTC. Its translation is CASSFRGGSYNEQFF.

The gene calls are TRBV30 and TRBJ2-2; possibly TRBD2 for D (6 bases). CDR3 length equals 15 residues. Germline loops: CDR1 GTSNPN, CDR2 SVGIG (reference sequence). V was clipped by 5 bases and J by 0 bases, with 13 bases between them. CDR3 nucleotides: TGTGCCTGGGGGCGGGGCGGTGCGAACACCGGGGAGCTGTTTTTT. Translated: CAWGRGGANTGELFF.

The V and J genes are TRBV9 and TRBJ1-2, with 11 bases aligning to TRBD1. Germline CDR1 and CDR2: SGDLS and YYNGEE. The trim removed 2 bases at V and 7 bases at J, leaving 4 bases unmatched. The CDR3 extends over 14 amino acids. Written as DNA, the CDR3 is TGTGCCAGCAGCGTCGGACAGGGGGCGGGTGGCTACACCTTC. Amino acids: CASSVGQGAGGYTF.

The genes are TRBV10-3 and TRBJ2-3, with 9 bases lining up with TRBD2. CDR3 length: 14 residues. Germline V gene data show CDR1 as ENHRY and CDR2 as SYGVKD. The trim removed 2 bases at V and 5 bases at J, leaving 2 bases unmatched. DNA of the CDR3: TGTGCCATCAGTGAGCCTAGCGGGAAAGATACGCAGTATTTT. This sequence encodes CAISEPSGKDTQYF.

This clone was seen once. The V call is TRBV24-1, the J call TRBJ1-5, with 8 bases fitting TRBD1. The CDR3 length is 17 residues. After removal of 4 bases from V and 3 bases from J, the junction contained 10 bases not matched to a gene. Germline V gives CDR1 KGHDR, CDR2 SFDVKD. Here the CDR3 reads CATSDSRGQGPNQPQHF. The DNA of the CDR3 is TGTGCCACCAGTGACTCACGAGGACAGGGTCCCAATCAGCCCCAGCATTTT.

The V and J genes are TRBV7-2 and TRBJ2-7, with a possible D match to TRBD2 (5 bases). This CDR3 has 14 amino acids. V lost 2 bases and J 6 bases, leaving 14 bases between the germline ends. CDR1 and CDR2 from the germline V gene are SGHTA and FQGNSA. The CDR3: CASSLSGDRSEQYF. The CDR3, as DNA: TGTGCCAGCAGCTTAAGCGGCGATCGCTCCGAGCAGTACTTC.

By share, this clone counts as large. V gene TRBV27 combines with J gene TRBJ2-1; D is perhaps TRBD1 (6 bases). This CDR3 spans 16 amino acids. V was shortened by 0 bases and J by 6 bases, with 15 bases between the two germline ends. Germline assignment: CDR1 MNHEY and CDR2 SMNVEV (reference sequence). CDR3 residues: CASSLSWAGVGNEQFF. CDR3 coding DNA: TGTGCCAGCAGTTTATCGTGGGCAGGGGTGGGCAATGAGCAGTTCTTC.

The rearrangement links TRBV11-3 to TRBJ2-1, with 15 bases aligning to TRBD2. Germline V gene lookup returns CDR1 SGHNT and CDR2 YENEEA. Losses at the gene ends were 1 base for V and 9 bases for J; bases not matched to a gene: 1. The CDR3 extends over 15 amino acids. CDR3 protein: CASSLVGLAGGEQFF. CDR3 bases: TGTGCCAGCAGCTTAGTGGGACTAGCGGGAGGTGAGCAGTTCTTC. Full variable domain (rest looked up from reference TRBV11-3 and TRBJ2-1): EAGVVQSPRYKIIEKKQPVAFWCNPISGHNTLYWYLQNLGQGPELLIRYENEEAVDDSQLPKDRFSAERLKGVDSTLKIQPAELGDSAVYLCASSLVGLAGGEQFFGPGTRLTVL.

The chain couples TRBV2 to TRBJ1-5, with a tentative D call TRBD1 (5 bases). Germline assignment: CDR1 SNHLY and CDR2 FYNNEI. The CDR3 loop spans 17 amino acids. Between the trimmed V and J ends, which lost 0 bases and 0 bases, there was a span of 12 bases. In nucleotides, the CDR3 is TGTGCCAGCAGTGAAGCACAGGCGGATTATAGCAATCAGCCCCAGCATTTT. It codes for CASSEAQADYSNQPQHF.

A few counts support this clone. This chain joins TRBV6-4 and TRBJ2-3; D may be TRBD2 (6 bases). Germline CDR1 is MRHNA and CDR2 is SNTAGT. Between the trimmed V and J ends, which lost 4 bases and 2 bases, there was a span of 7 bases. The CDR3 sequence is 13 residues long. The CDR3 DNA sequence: TGTGCCAGCAGTGGGGACTCCACAGATACGCAGTATTTT. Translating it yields CASSGDSTDTQYF.

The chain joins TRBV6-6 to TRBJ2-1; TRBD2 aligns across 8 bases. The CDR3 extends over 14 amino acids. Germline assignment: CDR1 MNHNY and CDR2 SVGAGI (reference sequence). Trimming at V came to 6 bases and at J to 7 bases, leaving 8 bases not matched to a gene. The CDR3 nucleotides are TGTGCCAGCAGAACGGCGGGAGGTCCAAATGAGCAGTTCTTC. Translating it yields CASRTAGGPNEQFF.

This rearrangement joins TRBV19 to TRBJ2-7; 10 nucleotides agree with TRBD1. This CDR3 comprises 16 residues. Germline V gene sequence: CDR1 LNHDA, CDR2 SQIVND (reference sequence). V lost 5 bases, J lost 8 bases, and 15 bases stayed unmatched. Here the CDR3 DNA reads TGTGCCAGTAGTGTCGACTCGACAGGGGGCGGAGAAAAGCAGTACTTC. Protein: CASSVDSTGGGEKQYF.

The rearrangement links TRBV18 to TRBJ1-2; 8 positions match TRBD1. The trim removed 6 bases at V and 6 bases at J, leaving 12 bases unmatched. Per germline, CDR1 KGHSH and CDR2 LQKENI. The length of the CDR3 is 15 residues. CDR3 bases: TGTGCCAGCTCCCTCTCAGGGGGCAACAGGGATGGCTACACCTTC. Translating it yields CASSLSGGNRDGYTF.

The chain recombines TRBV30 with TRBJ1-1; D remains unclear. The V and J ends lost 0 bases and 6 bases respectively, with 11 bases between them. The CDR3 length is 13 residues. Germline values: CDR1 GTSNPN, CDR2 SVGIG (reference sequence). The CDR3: CAWSVKVTSEAFF. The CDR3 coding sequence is TGTGCCTGGAGTGTAAAAGTAACTTCTGAAGCTTTCTTT.

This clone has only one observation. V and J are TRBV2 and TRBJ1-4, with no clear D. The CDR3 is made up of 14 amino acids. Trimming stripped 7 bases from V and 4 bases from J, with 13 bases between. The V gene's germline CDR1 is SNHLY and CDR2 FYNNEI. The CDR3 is CASIIRDFNEKLFF. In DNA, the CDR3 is TGTGCCAGCATCATCCGGGATTTTAATGAAAAACTGTTTTTT.

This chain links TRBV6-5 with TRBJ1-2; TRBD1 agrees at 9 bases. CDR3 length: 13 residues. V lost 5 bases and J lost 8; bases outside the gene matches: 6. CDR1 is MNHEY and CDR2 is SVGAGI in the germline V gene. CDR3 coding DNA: TGTGCCAGCAGTCGGACAGGGGACCGGGGCTACACCTTC. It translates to CASSRTGDRGYTF.

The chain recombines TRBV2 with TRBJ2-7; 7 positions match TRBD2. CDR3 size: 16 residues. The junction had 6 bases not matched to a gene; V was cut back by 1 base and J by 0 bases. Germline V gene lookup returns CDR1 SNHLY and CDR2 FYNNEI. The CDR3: CASSEVGLGDSYEQYF. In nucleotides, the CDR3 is TGTGCCAGCAGTGAAGTAGGACTAGGGGACTCCTACGAGCAGTACTTC. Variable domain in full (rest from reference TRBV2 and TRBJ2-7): EPEVTQTPSHQVTQMGQEVILRCVPISNHLYFYWYRQILGQKVEFLVSFYNNEISEKSEIFDDQFSVERPDGSNFTLKIRSTKLEDSAMYFCASSEVGLGDSYEQYFGPGTRLTVT.

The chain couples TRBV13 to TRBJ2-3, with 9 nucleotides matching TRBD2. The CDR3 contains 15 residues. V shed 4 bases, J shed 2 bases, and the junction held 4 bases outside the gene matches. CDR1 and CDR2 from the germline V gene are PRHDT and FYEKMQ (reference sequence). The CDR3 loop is CASSSSSGATDTQYF. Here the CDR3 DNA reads TGTGCCAGCAGCTCCTCTAGCGGGGCCACAGATACGCAGTATTTT.

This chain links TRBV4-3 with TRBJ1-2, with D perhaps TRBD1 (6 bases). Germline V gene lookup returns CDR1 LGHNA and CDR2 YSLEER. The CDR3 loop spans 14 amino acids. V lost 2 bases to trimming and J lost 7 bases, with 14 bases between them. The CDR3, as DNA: TGCGCCAGCAGCCAAACAGGGCCCCTGGCTGGCTACACCTTC. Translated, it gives CASSQTGPLAGYTF.

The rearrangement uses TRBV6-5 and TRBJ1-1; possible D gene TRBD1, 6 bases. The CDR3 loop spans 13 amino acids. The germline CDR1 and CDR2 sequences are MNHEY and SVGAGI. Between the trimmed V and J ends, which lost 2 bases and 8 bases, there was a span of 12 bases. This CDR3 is CASSYLGGGEAFF. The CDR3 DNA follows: TGTGCCAGCAGTTACCTGGGGGGGGGCGAAGCTTTCTTT.

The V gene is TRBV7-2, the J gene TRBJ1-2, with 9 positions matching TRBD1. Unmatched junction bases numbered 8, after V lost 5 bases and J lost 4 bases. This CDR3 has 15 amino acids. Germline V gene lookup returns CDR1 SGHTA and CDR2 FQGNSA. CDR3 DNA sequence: TGTGCCAGCAGCCCTACAGGGGGCGGGAGCTATGGCTACACCTTC. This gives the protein CASSPTGGGSYGYTF.